This T cell receptor (beta chain) comes out of a study of cytomegalovirus exposure and HLA in healthy donors. Turning to the study itself: In a later analysis, the roughly 110 validation repertoires were reported to have used the same platform as the 650 to 800 first-cohort repertoires.

Germline loops: CDR1 SGHKS, CDR2 YYEKEE (reference sequence). CDR3 size: 14 residues. V was trimmed by 1 base and J by 3 bases, leaving 11 bases between them. The method was immunoSEQ multiplex PCR; TCRdb's version includes in-frame clones alone and lacks a portion of them. This sample yields 71,000 or so clones, of which approximately 93% are seen a single time; approximately 3.3% belongs to the top ten. This sequence was found in a woman younger than 35 in good health and CMV-seropositive. This chain uses TRBV5-5 with TRBJ2-7; maybe TRBD1 (6 bases). The sequenced sample was PBMCs. The CDR3, as DNA: TGTGCCAGCAGCTTGTGGGCAGGGGACTACGAGCAGTACTTC. This encodes CASSLWAGDYEQYF. The variable domain in full, completed from reference TRBV5-5 and TRBJ2-7, reads DAGVTQSPTHLIKTRGQQVTLRCSPISGHKSVSWYQQVLGQGPQFIFQYYEKEERGRGNFPDRFSARQFPNYSSELNVNALLLGDSALYLCASSLWAGDYEQYFGPGTRLTVT.